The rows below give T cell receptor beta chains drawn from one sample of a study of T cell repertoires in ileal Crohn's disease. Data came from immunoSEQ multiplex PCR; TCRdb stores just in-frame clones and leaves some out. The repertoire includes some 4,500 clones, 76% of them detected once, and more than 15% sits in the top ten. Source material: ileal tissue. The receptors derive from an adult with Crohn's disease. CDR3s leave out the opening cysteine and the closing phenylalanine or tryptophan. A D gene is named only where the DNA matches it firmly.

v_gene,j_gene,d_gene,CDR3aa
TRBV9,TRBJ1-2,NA,ASSRTFSDGGYGYT
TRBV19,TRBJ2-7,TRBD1,ASSPGQDYEQY
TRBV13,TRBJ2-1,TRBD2,ASRGNSRTSGAYNEQF
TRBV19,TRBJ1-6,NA,ASSLNRVRNSPLH
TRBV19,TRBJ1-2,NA,ASSNQGSGRGYGYT
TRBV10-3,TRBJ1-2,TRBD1,AISDSDRVGLGYT
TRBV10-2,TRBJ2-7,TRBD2,ASSRLAGGSYEQY
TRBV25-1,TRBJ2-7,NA,ASTDGTIVSYEQY
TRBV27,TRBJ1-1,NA,ASSWALNTEAF
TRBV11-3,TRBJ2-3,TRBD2,ASSSGVAGAADTQY
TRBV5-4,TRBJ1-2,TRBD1,ASSLGQGANYGYT
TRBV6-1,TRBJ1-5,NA,ASSPAGLNQPQH
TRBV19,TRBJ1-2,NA,VVQGLYGYT
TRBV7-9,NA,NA,ASSHYYEQY
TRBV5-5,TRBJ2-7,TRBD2,ASSLSGRPGYEQY
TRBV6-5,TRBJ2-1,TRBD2,ASSYSQAGKGNEQF
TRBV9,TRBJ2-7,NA,ASSVDGGGAYEQY
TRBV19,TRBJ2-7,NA,ASSISGGEYEQY
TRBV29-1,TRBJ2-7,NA,SVEESLRGASYEQY
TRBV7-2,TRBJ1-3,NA,ASSLPGGNTIY
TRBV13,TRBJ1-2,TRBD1,ASSLGSGGYGYT
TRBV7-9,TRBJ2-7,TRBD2,ASSPWGGGSASYEQY
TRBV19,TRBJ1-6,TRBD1,ASMGTGMLSPLH
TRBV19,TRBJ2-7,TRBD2,ASSRLALSYEQY
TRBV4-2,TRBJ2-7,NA,ASSQGARDSYEQY
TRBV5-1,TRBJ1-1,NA,ASSPSWVRGTEAF
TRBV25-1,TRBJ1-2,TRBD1,ASSERTGGGGYT
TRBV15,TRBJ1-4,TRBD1,ATSRDLGSGGGKLF
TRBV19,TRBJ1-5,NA,ASSIKQFNQPQH
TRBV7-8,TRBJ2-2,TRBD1,ASSLGQGFGELF
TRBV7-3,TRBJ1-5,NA,ASSLISGSNQPQH
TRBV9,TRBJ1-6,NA,ASSVVENSPLH
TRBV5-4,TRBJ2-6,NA,ASSAGQISGANVLT
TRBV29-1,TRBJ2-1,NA,SVEWRDNEQF
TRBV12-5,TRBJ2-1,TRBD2,ASGLPGGVHQF
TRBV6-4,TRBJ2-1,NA,ASSEQWVAGDEQF
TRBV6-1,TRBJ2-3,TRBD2,ASSGTSGGADTQY
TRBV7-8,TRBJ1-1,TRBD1,ASHGQGGYGTEAF
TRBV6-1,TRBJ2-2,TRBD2,ASSELADTGELF
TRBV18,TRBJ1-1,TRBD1,ASSPISPGQGLKTEAF
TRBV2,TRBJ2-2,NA,ASSGSRGTGELF
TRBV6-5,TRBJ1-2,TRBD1,ASSLQGRYGYT
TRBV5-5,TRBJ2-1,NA,ASSPTSSNEQF
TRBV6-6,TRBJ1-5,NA,ASSYSTRDQPQH
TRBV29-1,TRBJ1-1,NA,SGGEGRGTEAF
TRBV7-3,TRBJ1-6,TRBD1,ASSMVGQVDSPLH
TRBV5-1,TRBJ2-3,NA,ASSLVAGTTDTQY
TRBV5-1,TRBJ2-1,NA,ASSFTGFGNEQF
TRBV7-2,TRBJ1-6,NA,ASSLGLARKDRPLH
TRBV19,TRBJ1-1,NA,ASSIGASNTEAF
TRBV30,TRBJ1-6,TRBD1,AWAGAGGSYNSPLH
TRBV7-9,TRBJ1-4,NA,ASTPSEKLF
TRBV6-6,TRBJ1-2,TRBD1,ASSHTPGQGLYGYT
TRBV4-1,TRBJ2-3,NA,ASSRDFLGDTQY
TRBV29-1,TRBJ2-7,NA,SVETRDYEQY
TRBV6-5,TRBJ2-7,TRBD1,ASSSGQGTYEQY
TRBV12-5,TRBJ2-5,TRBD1,ASGLWDSPGTQY
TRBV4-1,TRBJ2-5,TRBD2,ASSPSTSGRERETQY
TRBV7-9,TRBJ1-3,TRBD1,ASSLVGLLKGAAGNTIY